This T cell receptor beta chain was recovered during a study of identical twins. This clonotype has only a few counts. Its antigen is currently unknown. Study-level results: Out-of-frame alpha sequences shared by twins showed excess low generation probability.

TCRdb ran MiXCR on the 5' RACE reads and lists one entry per CDR3 protein. The profile covers a few hundred thousand distinct CDR3 sequences, with approximately 8.3% appearing a single time and approximately 3% taken by the ten largest. The V end lost 6 bases, the J end lost 4 bases, and 16 bases lay between the germline ends. The CDR3 sequence is 14 residues long. The same data also went into a second study, on yellow fever vaccine responses in identical twins. From that report: Vaccine T cell responses of twins reportedly seemed partly convergent and partly personalized.

The sequence derives from a woman aged 18-30 years in good health. V usage is TRBV12-3 or TRBV12-4 and J usage is TRBJ2-7; D might be TRBD2 (5 bases). Specimen: CD8+ T cells sorted from blood. In nucleotides, the CDR3 is TGTGCCAGCAGCGGCTGGACTGCGTCGTACGAGCAGTACTTC. Translation: CASSGWTASYEQYF.